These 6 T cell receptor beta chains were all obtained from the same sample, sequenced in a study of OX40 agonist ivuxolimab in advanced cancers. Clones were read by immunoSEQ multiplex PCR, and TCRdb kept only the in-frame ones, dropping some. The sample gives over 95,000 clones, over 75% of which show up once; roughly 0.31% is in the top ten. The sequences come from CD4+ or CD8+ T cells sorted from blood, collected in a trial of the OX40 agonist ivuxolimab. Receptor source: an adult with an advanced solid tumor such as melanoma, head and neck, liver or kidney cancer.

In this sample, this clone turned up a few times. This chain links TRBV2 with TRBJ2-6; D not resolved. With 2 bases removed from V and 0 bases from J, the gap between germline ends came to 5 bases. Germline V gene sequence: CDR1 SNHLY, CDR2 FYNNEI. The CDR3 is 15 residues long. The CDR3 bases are TGTGCCAGCAGTGAAAGGATCTCTGGGGCCAACGTCCTGACTTTC. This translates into CASSERISGANVLTF.

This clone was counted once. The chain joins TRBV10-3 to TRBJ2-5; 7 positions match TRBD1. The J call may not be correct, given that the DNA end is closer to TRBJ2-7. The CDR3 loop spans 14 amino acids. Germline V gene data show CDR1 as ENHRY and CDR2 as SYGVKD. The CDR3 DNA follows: TGTGCCATCAGTACAGGGGCCATCTCCTACGAGCAGTACTTC. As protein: CAISTGAISYEQYF.

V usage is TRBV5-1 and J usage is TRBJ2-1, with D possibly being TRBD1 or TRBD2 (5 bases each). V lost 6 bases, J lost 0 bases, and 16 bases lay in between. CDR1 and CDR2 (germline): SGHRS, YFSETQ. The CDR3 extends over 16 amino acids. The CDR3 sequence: CASNIAGTDSYNEQFF. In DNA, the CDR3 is TGCGCCAGCAACATAGCCGGGACCGACTCCTACAATGAGCAGTTCTTC. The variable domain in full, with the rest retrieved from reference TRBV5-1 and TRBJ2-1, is KAGVTQTPRYLIKTRGQQVTLSCSPISGHRSVSWYQQTPGQGLQFLFEYFSETQRNKGNFPGRFSGRQFSNSRSEMNVSTLELGDSALYLCASNIAGTDSYNEQFFGPGTRLTVL.

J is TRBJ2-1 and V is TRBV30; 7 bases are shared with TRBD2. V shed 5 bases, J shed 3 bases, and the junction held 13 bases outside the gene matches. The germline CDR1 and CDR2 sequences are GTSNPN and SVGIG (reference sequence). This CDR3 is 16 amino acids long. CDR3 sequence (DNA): TGTGCCTGGCTGAGAGCGCTAGCGGCAGACTACAATGAGCAGTTCTTC. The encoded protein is CAWLRALAADYNEQFF.

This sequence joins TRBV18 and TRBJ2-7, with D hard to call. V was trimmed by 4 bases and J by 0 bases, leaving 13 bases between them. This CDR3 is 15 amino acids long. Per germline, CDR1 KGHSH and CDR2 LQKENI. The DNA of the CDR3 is TGTGCCAGCTCACGTGTGAGTACGAGCTCCTACGAGCAGTACTTC. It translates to CASSRVSTSSYEQYF.

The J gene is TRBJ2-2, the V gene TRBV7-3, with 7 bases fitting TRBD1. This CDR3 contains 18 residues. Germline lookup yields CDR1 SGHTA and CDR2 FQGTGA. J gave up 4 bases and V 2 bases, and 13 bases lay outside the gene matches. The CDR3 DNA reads TGTGCCAGCAGCTTAGTATCTTCCTCCGGGACAGCCACCGGGGAGCTGTTTTTT. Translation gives CASSLVSSSGTATGELFF.